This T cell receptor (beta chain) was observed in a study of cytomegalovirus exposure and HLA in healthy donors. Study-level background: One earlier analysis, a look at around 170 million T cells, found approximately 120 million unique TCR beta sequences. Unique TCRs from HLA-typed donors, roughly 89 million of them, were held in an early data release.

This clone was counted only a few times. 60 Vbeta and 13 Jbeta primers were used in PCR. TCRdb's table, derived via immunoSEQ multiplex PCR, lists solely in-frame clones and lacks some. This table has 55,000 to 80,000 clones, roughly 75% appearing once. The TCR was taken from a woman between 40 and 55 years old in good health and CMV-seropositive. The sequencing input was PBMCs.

CDR3 region: CASSISGGYSPLHF. CDR3 DNA sequence: TGTGCCAGTAGTATCTCAGGGGGTTACTCACCCCTCCACTTT. V usage is TRBV19 and J usage is TRBJ1-6; TRBD1 aligns across 7 bases. V gave up 3 bases and J gave up 10 bases; unmatched junction bases: 6. Germline loops: CDR1 LNHDA, CDR2 SQIVND (reference sequence). The CDR3 runs to 14 residues. Drawing the rest from reference TRBV19 and TRBJ1-6, the complete variable domain is DGGITQSPKYLFRKEGQNVTLSCEQNLNHDAMYWYRQDPGQGLRLIYYSQIVNDFQKGDIAEGYSVSREKKESFPLTVTSAQKNPTAFYLCASSISGGYSPLHFGNGTRLTVT.